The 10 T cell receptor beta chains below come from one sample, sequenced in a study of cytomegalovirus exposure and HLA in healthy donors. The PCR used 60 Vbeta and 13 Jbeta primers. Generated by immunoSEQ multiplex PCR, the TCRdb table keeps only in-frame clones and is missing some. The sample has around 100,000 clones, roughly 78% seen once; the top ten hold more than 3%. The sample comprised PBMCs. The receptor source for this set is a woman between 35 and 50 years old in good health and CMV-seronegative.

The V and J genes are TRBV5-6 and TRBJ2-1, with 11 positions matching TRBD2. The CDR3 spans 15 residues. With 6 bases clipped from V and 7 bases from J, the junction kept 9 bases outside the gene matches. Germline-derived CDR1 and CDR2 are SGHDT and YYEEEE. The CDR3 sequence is CASNKLAGVRNEQFF. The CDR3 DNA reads TGTGCCAGCAACAAACTAGCGGGAGTAAGAAATGAGCAGTTCTTC.

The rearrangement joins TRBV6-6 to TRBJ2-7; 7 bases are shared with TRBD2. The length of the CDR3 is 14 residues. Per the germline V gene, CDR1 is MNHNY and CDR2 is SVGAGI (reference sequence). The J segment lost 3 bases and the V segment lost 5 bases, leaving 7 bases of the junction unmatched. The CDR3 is CASSHASGRYEQYF. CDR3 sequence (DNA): TGTGCCAGCAGTCACGCTAGCGGCCGCTACGAGCAGTACTTC.

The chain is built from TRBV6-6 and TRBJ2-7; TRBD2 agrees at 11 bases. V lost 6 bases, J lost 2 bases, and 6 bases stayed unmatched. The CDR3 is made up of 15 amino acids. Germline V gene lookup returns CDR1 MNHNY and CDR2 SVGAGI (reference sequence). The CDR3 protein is CASRVTSGKAYEQYF. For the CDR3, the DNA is TGTGCCAGCAGGGTGACTAGCGGGAAGGCCTACGAGCAGTACTTC.

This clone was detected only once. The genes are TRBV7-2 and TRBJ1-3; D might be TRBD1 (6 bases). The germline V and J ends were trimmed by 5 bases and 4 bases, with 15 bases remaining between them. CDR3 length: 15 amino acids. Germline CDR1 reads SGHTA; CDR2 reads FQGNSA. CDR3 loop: CASSPSGTRGNTIYF. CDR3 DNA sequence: TGTGCCAGCAGCCCGTCCGGGACACGCGGAAACACCATATATTTT.

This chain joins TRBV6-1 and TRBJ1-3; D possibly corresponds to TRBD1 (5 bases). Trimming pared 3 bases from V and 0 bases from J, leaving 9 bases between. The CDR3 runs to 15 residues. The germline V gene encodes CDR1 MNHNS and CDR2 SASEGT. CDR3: CASSDRGNSGNTIYF. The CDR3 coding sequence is TGTGCCAGCAGTGATCGGGGGAACTCTGGAAACACCATATATTTT.

CDR3 in DNA: TGTGCCTGGAATCGCTTAGCGGGAGAAGAGACCCAGTACTTC. This translates into CAWNRLAGEETQYF. The chain couples TRBV30 to TRBJ2-5; 9 nucleotides align to TRBD2. CDR1 GTSNPN and CDR2 SVGIG come from the germline V gene (reference sequence). V trimming: 4 bases; J trimming: 3 bases; junction bases outside the gene matches: 6. The CDR3 runs to 14 residues.

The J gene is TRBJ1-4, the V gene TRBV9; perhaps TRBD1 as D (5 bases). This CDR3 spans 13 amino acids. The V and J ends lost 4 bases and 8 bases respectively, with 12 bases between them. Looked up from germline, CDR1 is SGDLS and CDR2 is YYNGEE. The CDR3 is CASSLGLGEKLFF. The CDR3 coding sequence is TGTGCCAGCAGCTTGGGACTTGGGGAAAAACTGTTTTTT.

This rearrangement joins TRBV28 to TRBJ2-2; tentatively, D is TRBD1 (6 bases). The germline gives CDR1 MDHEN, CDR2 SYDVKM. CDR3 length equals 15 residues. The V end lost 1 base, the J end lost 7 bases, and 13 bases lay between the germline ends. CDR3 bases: TGTGCCAGCAGTTTATCAGGGGCCCATAACGGGGAGCTGTTTTTT. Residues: CASSLSGAHNGELFF.

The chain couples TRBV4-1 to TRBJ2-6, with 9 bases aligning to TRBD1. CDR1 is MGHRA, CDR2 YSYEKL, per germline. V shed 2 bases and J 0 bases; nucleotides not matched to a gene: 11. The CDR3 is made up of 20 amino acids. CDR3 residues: CASSQPPTGQGPSGANVLTF. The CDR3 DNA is TGCGCCAGCAGCCAACCCCCGACGGGACAGGGCCCCTCTGGGGCCAACGTCCTGACTTTC.

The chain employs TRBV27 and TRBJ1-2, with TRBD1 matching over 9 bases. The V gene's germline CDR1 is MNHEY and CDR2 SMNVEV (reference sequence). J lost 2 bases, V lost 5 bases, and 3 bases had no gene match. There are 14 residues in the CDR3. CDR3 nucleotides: TGTGCCAGCAGTCACAGGGGGCGCAACTATGGCTACACCTTC. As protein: CASSHRGRNYGYTF.